This T cell receptor beta chain was identified in a study of cytomegalovirus exposure and HLA in healthy donors. Overall study context: An analysis done earlier identified roughly 120 million unique TCR beta sequences from around 180 million T cells. Falling in the Caucasian-associated ancestry cluster were about 82% of under 500 genotyped donors.

The germline gives CDR1 MGHRA, CDR2 YSYEKL. The CDR3 is 14 residues long. Trimming took off 3 bases at V and 2 bases at J, with 10 bases between the two ends. About this clone: What it recognizes is unknown.

60 Vbeta and 13 Jbeta primers were used in PCR. Profiling relied on immunoSEQ multiplex PCR, and the TCRdb table lists in-frame clones only, not all of them. The sample lists about 84,000 clones; around three fifths were seen once. Whole-study findings and limits: As a later analysis revealed, most CMV-associated TCR beta chains appeared HLA-restricted. The authors considered a cluster of highly shared sequence variants likely to be a sequencing artifact.

Sequencing was done on a sample of PBMCs. V gene TRBV4-1 combines with J gene TRBJ2-5; tentative D call: TRBD2 (6 bases). This sequence originates from a woman aged 40 to 49 in good health and CMV-seropositive. The CDR3 DNA follows: TGCGCCAGCAGCCAGAGACTAGAACAAGAGACCCAGTACTTC. Amino acid sequence: CASSQRLEQETQYF.